The 25 T cell receptor beta chains reported below all come from one sample, sequenced in a study of T cell repertoires in cytomegalovirus infection. Their cognate antigens are unknown. TCRdb re-derived calls from the reads in MiXCR, one entry per CDR3 protein. This table holds hundreds of thousands of distinct CDR3 sequences, about 33% found once. The sequencing used cultured PBMCs, collected from culture after CMV antigen stimulation. The receptors were gathered from a human donor in good health (CMV status not recorded). Some clones in this sample may be carry-over from other donors' samples.

This clonotype has a handful of counts. The J gene is TRBJ2-5, the V gene TRBV7-2; unclear D gene. There are 14 residues in the CDR3. Trimming removed 2 bases at V and 7 bases at J, with 14 bases between. Germline values: CDR1 SGHTA, CDR2 FQGNSA. The DNA of the CDR3 is TGTGCCAGCAGCTTATTCGAATCGGGCAGGACCCAGTACTTC. Residues: CASSLFESGRTQYF.

This clonotype was counted only a few times. The chain is built from TRBV5-1 and TRBJ2-1; possibly TRBD2 for D (5 bases). CDR1 and CDR2 from the germline V gene are SGHRS and YFSETQ. Trimming pared 4 bases from V and 0 bases from J, leaving 11 bases between. The CDR3 sequence is 15 residues long. The chain's CDR3 is CASSPFTSSYNEQFF. The CDR3 DNA reads as TGCGCCAGCAGCCCCTTCACTAGCTCCTACAATGAGCAGTTCTTC. Combining the CDR3 with reference TRBV5-1 and TRBJ2-1 gives the whole variable domain KAGVTQTPRYLIKTRGQQVTLSCSPISGHRSVSWYQQTPGQGLQFLFEYFSETQRNKGNFPGRFSGRQFSNSRSEMNVSTLELGDSALYLCASSPFTSSYNEQFFGPGTRLTVL.

The V gene is TRBV7-2, the J gene TRBJ1-2; TRBD1 agrees at 8 bases. Germline assignment: CDR1 SGHTA and CDR2 FQGNSA. Trimming cost V 1 base and J 4 bases; bases outside gene matches: 5. CDR3 length: 15 residues. The CDR3 region is CASSLGRQGAYGYTF. DNA of the CDR3: TGTGCCAGCAGCTTAGGGCGGCAGGGGGCCTATGGCTACACCTTC.

Regarding this clonotype: An end of the junction differs from the germline gene, which may be a read error. V gene TRBV28 combines with J gene TRBJ2-6; D remains unclear. The CDR3 loop spans 16 amino acids. Germline CDR1 MDHEN, CDR2 SYDVKM. The CDR3: CAGSLPLGSGANVLTF. For the CDR3, the DNA is TGTGCCGGCAGTTTACCTCTGGGGTCCGGGGCCAACGTCCTGACTTTC.

This sequence joins TRBV5-6 and TRBJ1-1; D unresolved. Trimming took off 0 bases at V and 4 bases at J, with 13 bases between the two ends. Germline V gene data show CDR1 as SGHDT and CDR2 as YYEEEE. CDR3 length: 15 amino acids. The CDR3 coding sequence is TGTGCCAGCAGCTTGGAGGGAGAAGGAGTCACTGAAGCTTTCTTT. It yields the protein CASSLEGEGVTEAFF.

This clonotype has more than one count but fewer than ten. The CDR3 loop is CASSLLLGNTDTQYF. The CDR3 region has the DNA TGCGCCAGCAGCTTGCTCCTGGGGAACACAGATACGCAGTATTTT. This chain uses TRBV5-1 with TRBJ2-3; D ambiguous. Germline lookup yields CDR1 SGHRS and CDR2 YFSETQ. Trimming took 1 base from V and 2 from J, leaving 11 bases between them. CDR3 length: 15 residues.

Comment on this clonotype: An end of the junction differs from the germline gene, which may be a read error. The chain links TRBV7-7 to TRBJ2-5; TRBD1 aligns across 8 bases. Germline V CDR1 and CDR2: SSHAT, FNYEAQ (reference sequence). The CDR3 extends over 15 amino acids. CDR3 sequence (DNA): TGTGCTAGCAGCTTAGACTCAGGGGGCTCAGAGACCCAGTACTTC. It translates to CASSLDSGGSETQYF.

This clonotype was found many times. The CDR3 loop is CASSLERDTEAFF. For the CDR3, the DNA is TGTGCCAGCAGCTTAGAAAGGGACACTGAAGCTTTCTTT. The chain has TRBV7-2 and TRBJ1-1; D unclear. V was trimmed by 1 base and J by 3 bases, leaving 6 bases between them. CDR1 is SGHTA, CDR2 FQGNSA, per germline. The CDR3 runs 13 residues.

This clonotype came up once. V and J are TRBV24-1 and TRBJ2-1; D is unclear. Germline assignment: CDR1 KGHDR and CDR2 SFDVKD. The CDR3 has 14 amino acids. The V and J ends lost 0 bases and 5 bases respectively, with 7 bases between them. This CDR3 reads CATSDLLVNNEQFF. The CDR3, as DNA: TGTGCCACCAGTGATTTGCTAGTGAACAATGAGCAGTTCTTC.

At least ten counts were recorded for this clonotype. The V gene is TRBV6-4, the J gene TRBJ2-1; TRBD2 is a possible D gene (6 bases). Trimming pared 0 bases from V and 0 bases from J, leaving 6 bases between. CDR3 length: 15 residues. CDR1 MRHNA and CDR2 SNTAGT come from the germline V gene. Here the CDR3 DNA reads TGTGCCAGCAGTGACTCTAGCGGCTCCTACAATGAGCAGTTCTTC. Residues: CASSDSSGSYNEQFF.

CDR3 sequence reads: CASSPNRDSMNTEAFF. DNA for the CDR3: TGTGCCAGCTCACCTAACCGGGACAGCATGAACACTGAAGCTTTCTTT. V is TRBV18 and J is TRBJ1-1; 7 bases line up with TRBD1. This CDR3 region has 16 residues. Germline lookup yields CDR1 KGHSH and CDR2 LQKENI. V dropped 3 bases and J dropped 0; count of bases not matched to a gene: 7.

This clonotype showed up just a few times. The rearrangement links TRBV11-2 to TRBJ1-1; D is ambiguous. With 5 bases removed from V and 8 bases from J, the gap between germline ends came to 24 bases. CDR3 length: 16 amino acids. In germline, CDR1 is SGHAT, CDR2 FQNNGV. The CDR3 region is CASSPIIGPPSQEAFF. The DNA for the CDR3 is TGTGCCAGCAGCCCGATTATAGGGCCCCCTTCCCAGGAAGCTTTCTTT. Using reference TRBV11-2 and TRBJ1-1 for the parts outside the CDR3, the full variable domain is EAGVAQSPRYKIIEKRQSVAFWCNPISGHATLYWYQQILGQGPKLLIQFQNNGVVDDSQLPKDRFSAERLKGVDSTLKIQPAKLEDSAVYLCASSPIIGPPSQEAFFGQGTRLTVV.

The sample holds a few counts of this clonotype. The V and J genes are TRBV6-5 and TRBJ1-2, with 9 bases fitting TRBD1. Germline CDR1 reads MNHEY; CDR2 reads SVGAGI. Trimming removed 6 bases from V and 6 bases from J; junction bases left unmatched: 8. The CDR3 length is 14 residues. The CDR3 region is CASRKRDRVNGYTF. Here the CDR3 DNA reads TGTGCCAGCAGGAAACGGGACAGGGTAAATGGCTACACCTTC.

The chain couples TRBV12-5 to TRBJ1-2, with TRBD1 identical over 8 bases. The CDR3 consists of 14 residues. V trimming: 7 bases; J trimming: 5 bases; junction bases outside the gene matches: 9. Germline V gene sequence: CDR1 LGHNT, CDR2 FRNRAP. CDR3 protein: CASASDRGEYGYTF. As DNA, the CDR3 is TGTGCTAGTGCCAGCGACAGGGGTGAATATGGCTACACCTTC.

This clonotype was seen many times. The J gene is TRBJ1-1, the V gene TRBV7-2; D remains ambiguous. The V and J ends lost 5 bases and 3 bases respectively, with 4 bases between them. In germline, CDR1 is SGHTA, CDR2 FQGNSA. The CDR3 extends over 11 amino acids. The CDR3 reads CASSVYTEAFF. In DNA form, the CDR3 reads TGTGCCAGCAGCGTCTACACTGAAGCTTTCTTT. Together with reference TRBV7-2 and TRBJ1-1, the CDR3 gives the full variable domain: GAGVSQSPSNKVTEKGKDVELRCDPISGHTALYWYRQSLGQGLEFLIYFQGNSAPDKSGLPSDRFSAERTGGSVSTLTIQRTQQEDSAVYLCASSVYTEAFFGQGTRLTVV.

This clonotype has just a few counts. The chain recombines TRBV27 with TRBJ2-2; perhaps D is TRBD1 or TRBD2 (5 bases each). The CDR3 runs 13 residues. V dropped 4 bases and J dropped 5 bases, with 8 bases sitting between them. Per germline, CDR1 MNHEY and CDR2 SMNVEV (reference sequence). The CDR3 bases are TGTGCCAGCAGTTGGGACGGGACCGGGGAGCTGTTTTTT. It translates to CASSWDGTGELFF.

This clonotype was counted ten times or more. The V gene is TRBV11-2, the J gene TRBJ1-5; no clear D. This CDR3 is 18 amino acids long. CDR1 and CDR2 (germline): SGHAT, FQNNGV. Trimming took off 1 base at V and 0 bases at J, with 16 bases between the two ends. The CDR3 nucleotides read TGTGCCAGCAGCTTAGTGGGCACATTTTACGATAGCAATCAGCCCCAGCATTTT. Translating it yields CASSLVGTFYDSNQPQHF.

The chain combines TRBV7-2 with TRBJ2-6; D ambiguous. V was trimmed by 0 bases and J by 4 bases, leaving 4 bases between them. Germline V gives CDR1 SGHTA, CDR2 FQGNSA. The CDR3 is 14 amino acids. CDR3 region: CASSLAIGANVLTF. The CDR3 DNA sequence: TGTGCCAGCAGCTTAGCTATCGGGGCCAACGTCCTGACTTTC.

The DNA for the CDR3 is TGTGCCAGCAGCACCGCTCCGTCTGGAAACACCATATATTTT. It encodes CASSTAPSGNTIYF. The J gene is TRBJ1-3, the V gene TRBV11-3, with D uncertain. CDR1 and CDR2 (germline): SGHNT, YENEEA. V lost 5 bases and J 1 base, leaving 9 bases between the germline ends. The CDR3 runs to 14 residues.

This sequence joins TRBV7-2 and TRBJ2-1, with TRBD2 matching over 12 bases. The ends lost 4 bases at V and 7 bases at J; junction bases unmatched: 8. The CDR3 extends over 16 amino acids. In germline, CDR1 is SGHTA, CDR2 FQGNSA. CDR3 sequence reads: CASSSWLAGGNNEQFF. CDR3 sequence (DNA): TGTGCCAGCAGCTCCTGGCTAGCGGGAGGGAATAATGAGCAGTTCTTC. The entire variable domain, with the rest obtained from reference TRBV7-2 and TRBJ2-1, is as follows: GAGVSQSPSNKVTEKGKDVELRCDPISGHTALYWYRQSLGQGLEFLIYFQGNSAPDKSGLPSDRFSAERTGGSVSTLTIQRTQQEDSAVYLCASSSWLAGGNNEQFFGPGTRLTVL.

In the case of this clonotype: At one end, the junction sequence differs from germline, possibly due to a read error. V gene TRBV18 combines with J gene TRBJ1-1; maybe TRBD1 (6 bases). The CDR3 sequence is 12 residues long. Germline CDR1 KGHSH, CDR2 LQKENI. The chain's CDR3 is CASSFDRTWWGF. The CDR3 nucleotides read TGTGCCAGCTCCTTCGACAGGACGTGGTGGGGCTTT.

This clonotype has only a few counts. The V gene is TRBV7-3, the J gene TRBJ2-5; 9 bases are a match to TRBD2. Germline values: CDR1 SGHTA, CDR2 FQGTGA. Trimming at V came to 1 base and at J to 5 bases, leaving 2 bases not matched to a gene. This CDR3 comprises 14 residues. CDR3 DNA sequence: TGTGCCAGCAGCTTAAATGCGGGAGGGGAGACCCAGTACTTC. As protein: CASSLNAGGETQYF. The variable domain in full, completed from reference TRBV7-3 and TRBJ2-5, reads GAGVSQTPSNKVTEKGKYVELRCDPISGHTALYWYRQSLGQGPEFLIYFQGTGAADDSGLPNDRFFAVRPEGSVSTLKIQRTERGDSAVYLCASSLNAGGETQYFGPGTRLLVL.

CDR3 nucleotide sequence: TGTGCCAGCAGTTTTGGGGCCACTGAAGCTTTCTTT. It translates to CASSFGATEAFF. The rearrangement joins TRBV12-3 or TRBV12-4 to TRBJ1-1, with a possible D match to TRBD1 (5 bases). V was cut by 3 bases and J by 4 bases, with 6 bases left in between. The CDR3 contains 12 residues.

The count of this clonotype is one. This chain connects TRBV4-1 to TRBJ2-7; 7 bases match TRBD2. The CDR3 extends over 17 amino acids. Trimming cost V 0 bases and J 2 bases; bases outside gene matches: 10. CDR1 and CDR2 (germline): MGHRA, YSYEKL. CDR3 residues: CASSQDSAGDQTYEQYF. In DNA, the CDR3 is TGCGCCAGCAGCCAAGATTCGGCGGGAGATCAAACCTACGAGCAGTACTTC.

V usage is TRBV29-1 and J usage is TRBJ1-5; possibly TRBD1 for D (5 bases). The V and J ends lost 6 bases and 4 bases respectively, with 13 bases between them. Germline V gene sequence: CDR1 SQVTM, CDR2 ANQGSEA. The CDR3 has 13 residues. The DNA for the CDR3 is TGCAGCGTCGGGGGGACCTTAAATCAGCCCCAGCATTTT. This sequence encodes CSVGGTLNQPQHF.